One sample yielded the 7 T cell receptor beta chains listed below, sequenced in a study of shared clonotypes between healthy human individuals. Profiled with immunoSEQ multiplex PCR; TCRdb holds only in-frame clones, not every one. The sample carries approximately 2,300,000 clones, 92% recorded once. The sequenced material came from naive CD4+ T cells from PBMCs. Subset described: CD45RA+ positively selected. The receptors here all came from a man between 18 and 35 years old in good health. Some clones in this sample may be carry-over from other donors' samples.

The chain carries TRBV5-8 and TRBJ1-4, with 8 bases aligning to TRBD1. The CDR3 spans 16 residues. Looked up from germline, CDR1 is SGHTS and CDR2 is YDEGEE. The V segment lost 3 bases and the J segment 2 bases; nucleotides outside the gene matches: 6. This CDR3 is CASSSGQGGTNEKLFF. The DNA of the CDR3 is TGTGCCAGCAGCTCTGGACAGGGAGGCACTAATGAAAAACTGTTTTTT.

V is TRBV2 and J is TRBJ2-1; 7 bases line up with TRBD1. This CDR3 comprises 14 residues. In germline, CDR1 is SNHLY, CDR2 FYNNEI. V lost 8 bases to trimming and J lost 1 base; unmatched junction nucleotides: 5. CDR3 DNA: TGTGCCAGCCTAATGACAGGGTCCTACAATGAGCAGTTCTTC. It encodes CASLMTGSYNEQFF.

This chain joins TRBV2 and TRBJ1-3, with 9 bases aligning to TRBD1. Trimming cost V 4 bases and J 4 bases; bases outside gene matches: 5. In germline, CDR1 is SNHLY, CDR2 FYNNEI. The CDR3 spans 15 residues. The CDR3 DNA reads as TGTGCCAGCAGTGGAGGGACAGGGTCCGGAAACACCATATATTTT. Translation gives CASSGGTGSGNTIYF.

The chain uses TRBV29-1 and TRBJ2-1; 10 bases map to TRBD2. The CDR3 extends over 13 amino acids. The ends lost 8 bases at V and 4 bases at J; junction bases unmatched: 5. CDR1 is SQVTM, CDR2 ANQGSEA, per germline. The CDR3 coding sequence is TGCAGCATTACTAGCGGGATTTACAATGAGCAGTTCTTC. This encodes CSITSGIYNEQFF.

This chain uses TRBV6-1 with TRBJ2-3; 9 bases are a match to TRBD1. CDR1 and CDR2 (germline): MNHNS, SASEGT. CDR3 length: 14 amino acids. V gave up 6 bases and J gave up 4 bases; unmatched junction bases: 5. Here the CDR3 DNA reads TGTGCCAGCAGCCGGGACAGGGTTCCAGATACGCAGTATTTT. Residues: CASSRDRVPDTQYF.

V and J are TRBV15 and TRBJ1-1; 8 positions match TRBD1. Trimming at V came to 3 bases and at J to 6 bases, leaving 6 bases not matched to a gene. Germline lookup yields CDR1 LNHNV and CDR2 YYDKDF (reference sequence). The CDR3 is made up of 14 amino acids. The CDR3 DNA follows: TGTGCCACCAGCAGCGACAGGGGTCGGGCTGAAGCTTTCTTT. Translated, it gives CATSSDRGRAEAFF.

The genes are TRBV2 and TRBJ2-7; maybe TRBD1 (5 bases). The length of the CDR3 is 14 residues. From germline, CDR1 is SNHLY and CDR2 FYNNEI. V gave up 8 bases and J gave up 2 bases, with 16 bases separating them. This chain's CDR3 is CASRMLQGTYEQYF. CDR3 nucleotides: TGTGCCAGCCGAATGCTCCAGGGTACCTACGAGCAGTACTTC.